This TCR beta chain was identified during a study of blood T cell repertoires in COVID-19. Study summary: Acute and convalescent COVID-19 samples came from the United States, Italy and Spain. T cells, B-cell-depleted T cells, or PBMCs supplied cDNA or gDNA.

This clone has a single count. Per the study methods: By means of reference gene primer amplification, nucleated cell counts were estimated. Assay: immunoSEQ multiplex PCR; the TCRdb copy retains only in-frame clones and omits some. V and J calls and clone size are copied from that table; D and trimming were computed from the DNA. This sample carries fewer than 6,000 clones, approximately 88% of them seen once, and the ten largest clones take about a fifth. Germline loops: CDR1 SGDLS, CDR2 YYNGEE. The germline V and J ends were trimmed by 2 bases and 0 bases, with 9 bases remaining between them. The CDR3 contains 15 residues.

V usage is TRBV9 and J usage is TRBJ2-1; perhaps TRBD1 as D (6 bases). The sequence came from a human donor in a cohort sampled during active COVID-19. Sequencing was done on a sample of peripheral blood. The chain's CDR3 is CASSVGTSSYNEQFF. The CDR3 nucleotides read TGTGCCAGCAGCGTTGGGACAAGCTCCTACAATGAGCAGTTCTTC.